Listed here are 18 T cell receptor beta chains from one sample, sequenced in a study of radiotherapy plus CTLA-4 blockade in lung cancer. Some clones are missing from TCRdb's copy, which holds only in-frame ones; the method was immunoSEQ multiplex PCR. Of under 35,000 clones in the sample, under 85% were seen once. Specimen: peripheral blood, collected from a patient treated with radiotherapy plus ipilimumab. These TCRs come from a human donor with non-small cell lung cancer whose response to radiotherapy plus ipilimumab could not be evaluated.

The chain employs TRBV5-1 and TRBJ2-1, with a tentative D call TRBD1 (6 bases). The CDR3 consists of 13 residues. Trimming cost V 9 bases and J 7 bases, with 17 bases left between them. Germline V gene lookup returns CDR1 SGHRS and CDR2 YFSETQ. The CDR3 loop is CATRLGAGNEQFF. The CDR3 DNA is TGCGCCACGCGGCTGGGGGCAGGGAATGAGCAGTTCTTC.

This clone was picked up a small number of times. The gene calls are TRBV27 and TRBJ1-2, with 7 bases fitting TRBD1. Germline V CDR1 and CDR2: MNHEY, SMNVEV (reference sequence). The CDR3 spans 14 residues. After removal of 8 bases from V and 6 bases from J, the junction contained 12 bases not matched to a gene. CDR3 nucleotide sequence: TGTGCCAGCGCAATGGACAGGCTGAGGGATGGCTACACCTTC. Encoded protein: CASAMDRLRDGYTF.

This clone showed up just a few times. The chain links TRBV7-2 to TRBJ2-3; tentative D call: TRBD1 (5 bases). Germline values: CDR1 SGHTA, CDR2 FQGNSA. The CDR3 covers 13 residues. V lost 10 bases and J 3 bases, leaving 14 bases between the germline ends. CDR3 protein: CAIWGRITDTQYF. As DNA, the CDR3 is TGTGCCATCTGGGGCAGAATTACAGATACGCAGTATTTT.

The rearrangement links TRBV6-6 to TRBJ1-2; the D is unclear. The V end was cut by 3 bases, the J end by 4 bases, with 9 bases between. The CDR3 is made up of 13 amino acids. CDR1 and CDR2 from the germline V gene are MNHNY and SVGAGI (reference sequence). CDR3 in amino acids: CASSYVAVYGYTF. The CDR3 DNA is TGTGCCAGCAGTTATGTGGCAGTCTATGGCTACACCTTC.

In regard to this clone: The CDR3 does not close with the conserved phenylalanine or tryptophan, likely indicating a read error. This chain uses TRBV30 with TRBJ2-2; D is possibly TRBD1 or TRBD2 (5 bases each). Germline V gene sequence: CDR1 GTSNPN, CDR2 SVGIG (reference sequence). The CDR3 consists of 15 residues. CDR3: CARRQTDGDKGELFL. The DNA of the CDR3 is TGTGCCCGGAGGCAGACAGATGGAGATAAGGGGGAGCTGTTTCTT.

The chain recombines TRBV7-9 with TRBJ2-3; the match to TRBD1 covers 7 bases. V shed 5 bases, J shed 0 bases, and the junction held 8 bases outside the gene matches. This CDR3 has 16 residues. Germline V lookup: CDR1 SEHNR, CDR2 FQNEAQ (reference sequence). The DNA of the CDR3 is TGTGCCAGCAGCCCCGGAACAGGGGTGAGCACAGATACGCAGTATTTT. Its translation is CASSPGTGVSTDTQYF.

This clone was detected only a few times. The chain uses TRBV11-2 and TRBJ2-7; D is uncertain. V was cut by 1 base and J by 6 bases, with 7 bases left in between. This CDR3 spans 12 amino acids. Germline CDR1 SGHAT, CDR2 FQNNGV. CDR3 loop: CASSLVLGEQYF. DNA for the CDR3: TGTGCCAGCAGCTTAGTCCTAGGCGAGCAGTACTTC.

The chain recombines TRBV6-6 with TRBJ2-3, with TRBD2 matching 15 bases. CDR3 length: 16 residues. V shed 6 bases, J shed 7 bases, and the junction held 8 bases outside the gene matches. The V gene's germline CDR1 is MNHNY and CDR2 SVGAGI (reference sequence). CDR3 nucleotide sequence: TGTGCCAGCAGCCCCGGGACTAGCGGGAGGTCGTATACGCAGTATTTT. It encodes CASSPGTSGRSYTQYF.

The V and J genes are TRBV14 and TRBJ2-5; 7 nucleotides align to TRBD2. V shed 1 base, J shed 0 bases, and the junction held 11 bases outside the gene matches. Germline V gives CDR1 SGHDN, CDR2 FVKESK. The CDR3 has 18 residues. The DNA for the CDR3 is TGTGCCAGCAGCCAAGGGCGGCTAGCGGCGACGTACCAAGAGACCCAGTACTTC. Its protein product is CASSQGRLAATYQETQYF.

This chain joins TRBV7-2 and TRBJ1-6, with 9 positions matching TRBD1. The CDR3 is made up of 16 amino acids. Germline CDR1 is SGHTA and CDR2 is FQGNSA. V shed 4 bases, J shed 7 bases, and the junction held 8 bases outside the gene matches. This CDR3 is CASSSTWDRANSPLHF. Here the CDR3 DNA reads TGTGCCAGCAGCTCGACCTGGGACAGGGCCAATTCACCCCTCCACTTT.

This rearrangement joins TRBV27 to TRBJ2-4; TRBD1 agrees at 11 bases. Germline V gene sequence: CDR1 MNHEY, CDR2 SMNVEV (reference sequence). V lost 8 bases to trimming and J lost 9 bases; unmatched junction nucleotides: 6. CDR3 length: 13 amino acids. In nucleotides, the CDR3 is TGTGCCAGCGGGGACAGGGGGAGGGTCATTCAGTACTTC. This sequence encodes CASGDRGRVIQYF.

J is TRBJ2-1 and V is TRBV7-3; 9 positions agree with TRBD2. The germline V gene has CDR1 SGHTA and CDR2 FQGTGA. The CDR3 loop spans 16 amino acids. The V and J ends lost 5 bases and 3 bases, in that order; junction bases with no gene match: 8. The CDR3 is CASSAGGSGSYNEQFF. In DNA, the CDR3 is TGTGCCAGCAGCGCCGGGGGTAGCGGGAGCTACAATGAGCAGTTCTTC.

The V call is TRBV6-5, the J call TRBJ1-1, with TRBD1 matching over 7 bases. Unmatched junction bases numbered 10, after V lost 6 bases and J lost 3 bases. The CDR3 runs 15 residues. CDR1 MNHEY and CDR2 SVGAGI come from the germline V gene. CDR3 loop: CASSRSYTGDTEAFF. The CDR3 nucleotides read TGTGCCAGCAGCCGATCCTATACAGGGGACACTGAAGCTTTCTTT.

This chain uses TRBV19 with TRBJ2-3; D may be TRBD2 (6 bases). The CDR3 runs 15 residues. The V gene lost 8 bases and the J gene lost 4 bases, with 19 bases spanning the gap. Germline loops: CDR1 LNHDA, CDR2 SQIVND (reference sequence). The CDR3 loop reads CASGEDQPGADTQYF. For the CDR3, the DNA is TGTGCCAGTGGGGAGGACCAGCCGGGCGCAGATACGCAGTATTTT.

J is TRBJ2-1 and V is TRBV27; 8 positions match TRBD1. The germline V gene encodes CDR1 MNHEY and CDR2 SMNVEV (reference sequence). This CDR3 is 15 amino acids long. After removal of 8 bases from V and 6 bases from J, the junction contained 12 bases not matched to a gene. CDR3 sequence reads: CASGHRGSTRNEQFF. The CDR3 DNA follows: TGTGCCAGCGGCCACAGGGGGTCGACTCGCAATGAGCAGTTCTTC.

V and J are TRBV2 and TRBJ2-7; 10 nucleotides line up with TRBD2. V lost 5 bases to trimming and J lost 6 bases; unmatched junction nucleotides: 10. Germline CDR1 and CDR2: SNHLY and FYNNEI. The CDR3 extends over 15 amino acids. The CDR3 nucleotides read TGTGCCAGCAGTCTCAGGACTAGCGGTTCAGGCGAGCAGTACTTC. As protein: CASSLRTSGSGEQYF.

V is TRBV12-5 and J is TRBJ1-2, with D perhaps matching TRBD1 (6 bases). Trimming cost V 6 bases and J 0 bases, with 29 bases left between them. CDR1 and CDR2 from the germline V gene are LGHNT and FRNRAP. The CDR3 totals 20 residues. CDR3 bases: TGTGCTAGTGGCACCGTAAGATGGGGGGGCGCCGGGACTACTAACTATGGCTACACCTTC. It specifies CASGTVRWGGAGTTNYGYTF.

Comments on this clone: At one boundary the junction diverges from the germline segment, which might be a read error. The chain couples TRBV25-1 to TRBJ2-5; TRBD1 might be the D (6 bases). Germline lookup yields CDR1 MGHDK and CDR2 SYGVNS. The CDR3 runs 16 residues. CDR3 region: CASSDQGKRGQGTQYF. In nucleotides, the CDR3 is TGTGCCAGCAGTGACCAGGGGAAAAGGGGCCAAGGGACCCAGTACTTC.